Shown below are 22 T cell receptor beta chains from a single sample sequenced in a study of cytomegalovirus exposure and HLA in healthy donors. The PCR contained 60 Vbeta and 13 Jbeta primers. The table came from immunoSEQ multiplex PCR; TCRdb's copy has only in-frame clones and leaves some out. The sample consists of more than 85,000 clones, over 75% of them appearing once. Sample: PBMCs. The receptor source for this set is a boy aged 5 to 17 in good health and CMV-seronegative.

The V and J genes are TRBV18 and TRBJ1-4, with a weak D call TRBD1 (6 bases). V dropped 5 bases and J dropped 4 bases, with 11 bases sitting between them. Germline-derived CDR1 and CDR2 are KGHSH and LQKENI. The CDR3 covers 14 residues. CDR3 sequence (DNA): TGTGCCAGCTCAGCAGGGGTCGTTAATGAAAAACTGTTTTTT. This encodes CASSAGVVNEKLFF.

This chain links TRBV6-1 with TRBJ2-7; 7 positions agree with TRBD2. The V gene end was trimmed by 6 bases and the J gene end by 3 bases; junction bases not matched to a gene: 11. CDR1 is MNHNS, CDR2 SASEGT, per germline. CDR3 length equals 15 residues. The CDR3 loop reads CASRVVRAGNYEQYF. Here the CDR3 DNA reads TGTGCCAGCAGAGTAGTACGAGCGGGAAACTACGAGCAGTACTTC.

The chain is built from TRBV7-8 and TRBJ2-7; weak D call: TRBD1 (5 bases). Germline V lookup: CDR1 SGHVS, CDR2 FQNEAQ. V lost 5 bases to trimming and J lost 7 bases, with 15 bases between them. The length of the CDR3 is 13 residues. CDR3 residues: CASSPFKGWEQYF. CDR3 bases: TGTGCCAGCAGCCCCTTCAAGGGGTGGGAGCAGTACTTC.

The rearrangement links TRBV2 to TRBJ2-7; a possible D gene is TRBD1 (7 bases). Germline values: CDR1 SNHLY, CDR2 FYNNEI. The CDR3 covers 17 residues. The germline V and J ends were trimmed by 5 bases and 4 bases, with 24 bases remaining between them. The CDR3: CASSPTGGVRGVYEQYF. CDR3 DNA sequence: TGTGCCAGCAGTCCTACGGGTGGTGTCAGGGGGGTATACGAGCAGTACTTC.

This chain connects TRBV4-1 to TRBJ1-4; perhaps TRBD1 as D (6 bases). V was cut by 0 bases and J by 7 bases, with 15 bases left in between. CDR1 MGHRA and CDR2 YSYEKL come from the germline V gene. This CDR3 has 16 amino acids. The CDR3 DNA sequence: TGCGCCAGCAGCCAAGATAGTACAGGGAGGGGTGAAAAACTGTTTTTT. The encoded protein is CASSQDSTGRGEKLFF.

The chain links TRBV4-3 to TRBJ2-1; D uncertain. The CDR3 runs 12 residues. Germline values: CDR1 LGHNA, CDR2 YSLEER. V gave up 4 bases and J gave up 7 bases, with 8 bases separating them. CDR3 in DNA: TGCGCCAGCAGCCTTCCCGGGAATGAGCAGTTCTTC. Amino acids: CASSLPGNEQFF.

The V gene is TRBV4-1, the J gene TRBJ1-1, with D perhaps matching TRBD1 (5 bases). There are 15 residues in the CDR3. Germline loops: CDR1 MGHRA, CDR2 YSYEKL. The V end lost 1 base, the J end lost 3 bases, and 12 bases lay between the germline ends. The CDR3: CASSQVGGAHTEAFF. For the CDR3, the DNA is TGCGCCAGCAGCCAAGTTGGAGGGGCTCACACTGAAGCTTTCTTT.

In this sample, this clone turned up a few times. The rearrangement uses TRBV6-1 and TRBJ1-2; 7 bases align to TRBD1. This CDR3 is 13 amino acids long. Germline loops: CDR1 MNHNS, CDR2 SASEGT. Trimming took 5 bases from V and 2 from J; bases not matched to a gene: 2. The CDR3, as DNA: TGTGCCAGCAGTCAACAGGGGAACTATGGCTACACCTTC. It encodes CASSQQGNYGYTF.

On this clone itself: The identical CDR3 is also encoded by other nucleotide sequences in the sample. The CDR3 here is CASASSGNTIYF. DNA of the CDR3: TGTGCCAGCGCTAGCTCTGGAAACACCATATATTTT. The genes are TRBV28 and TRBJ1-3; D gene uncertain. V was shortened by 8 bases and J by 0 bases, with 5 bases between the two germline ends. This CDR3 is built from 12 residues. Germline V lookup: CDR1 MDHEN, CDR2 SYDVKM.

V gene TRBV25-1 combines with J gene TRBJ1-3; D is undetermined. Germline-derived CDR1 and CDR2 are MGHDK and SYGVNS. This CDR3 contains 17 residues. The V gene lost 5 bases and the J gene lost 0 bases, with 17 bases spanning the gap. CDR3 bases: TGTGCCAGCAGTCTTCTCTCGCCGGGTAACTCTGGAAACACCATATATTTT. It encodes CASSLLSPGNSGNTIYF.

The J gene is TRBJ2-3, the V gene TRBV6-6, with TRBD2 identical over 10 bases. Germline V CDR1 and CDR2: MNHNY, SVGAGI (reference sequence). CDR3 length: 12 amino acids. The CDR3 coding sequence is TGTGGAGCGGGAGGGGGGACAGATACGCAGTATTTT. It codes for CGAGGGTDTQYF.

This clone was seen repeatedly, ten times or more. This chain uses TRBV7-9 with TRBJ2-1, with 11 bases aligning to TRBD2. Trimming cost V 5 bases and J 3 bases; bases outside gene matches: 15. Germline CDR1 SEHNR, CDR2 FQNEAQ (reference sequence). The CDR3 covers 19 residues. CDR3 DNA: TGTGCCAGCAGCCATAGTCTCCCGACTAGCGGGACTGGCTACAATGAGCAGTTCTTC. This codes for CASSHSLPTSGTGYNEQFF.

Relative to its sample, this clone is medium-sized. This chain connects TRBV10-3 to TRBJ2-7; TRBD1 matches at 10 bases. The CDR3 extends over 12 amino acids. Germline loops: CDR1 ENHRY, CDR2 SYGVKD. Trimming removed 10 bases from V and 4 bases from J; junction bases left unmatched: 4. Here the CDR3 DNA reads TGTGCCACCACGGGACAGGGGTACGAGCAGTACTTC. As protein: CATTGQGYEQYF.

This clone was observed once. This chain links TRBV4-3 with TRBJ2-7; 10 bases are a match to TRBD1. The ends lost 1 base at V and 3 bases at J; junction bases unmatched: 3. Germline V gives CDR1 LGHNA, CDR2 YSLEER. This CDR3 region has 15 residues. The CDR3 DNA reads as TGCGCCAGCAGCCAAGGGAGGACAGGGGGCTACGAGCAGTACTTC. Its protein product is CASSQGRTGGYEQYF.

The V call is TRBV18, the J call TRBJ2-2; 8 nucleotides line up with TRBD1. Germline trimming cut 3 bases from V and 1 base from J; bases unmatched to any gene: 1. Germline V gives CDR1 KGHSH, CDR2 LQKENI. The CDR3 length is 15 residues. This chain's CDR3 is CASSPGQVNTGELFF. CDR3 in DNA: TGTGCCAGCTCACCGGGACAGGTGAACACCGGGGAGCTGTTTTTT.

V is TRBV7-3 and J is TRBJ1-1; 9 nucleotides match TRBD1. This CDR3 spans 15 amino acids. J gave up 3 bases and V 5 bases, and 7 bases lay outside the gene matches. Germline CDR1 reads SGHTA; CDR2 reads FQGTGA. The CDR3 sequence is CASSTGQGRDTEAFF. In DNA, the CDR3 is TGTGCCAGCAGCACCGGACAGGGGAGAGACACTGAAGCTTTCTTT.

CDR3 sequence reads: CANKGGLAGVAGNNEQFF. The CDR3 DNA reads as TGTGCCAATAAGGGTGGACTAGCGGGAGTGGCCGGGAACAATGAGCAGTTCTTC. The J gene is TRBJ2-1, the V gene TRBV2; 13 positions match TRBD2. Per germline, CDR1 SNHLY and CDR2 FYNNEI. The CDR3 is 18 amino acids. V dropped 10 bases and J dropped 5; count of bases not matched to a gene: 17.

This clone turned up a few times. The V call is TRBV7-3, the J call TRBJ2-1; 9 positions agree with TRBD1. The CDR3 contains 16 residues. Germline V gene data show CDR1 as SGHTA and CDR2 as FQGTGA. Germline trimming cut 2 bases from V and 6 bases from J; bases unmatched to any gene: 8. The CDR3 here is CASSLAPGTGFNEQFF. CDR3 coding DNA: TGTGCCAGCAGCTTAGCTCCCGGGACAGGGTTCAATGAGCAGTTCTTC.

The chain is built from TRBV29-1 and TRBJ1-2, with 9 bases identical to TRBD1. CDR1 and CDR2 (germline): SQVTM, ANQGSEA. This CDR3 has 12 residues. The V gene end was trimmed by 4 bases and the J gene end by 9 bases; junction bases not matched to a gene: 6. CDR3 amino acids: CSVAGTGYSYTF. The CDR3 DNA sequence: TGCAGCGTTGCCGGGACAGGGTACAGCTACACCTTC.

The chain employs TRBV7-3 and TRBJ1-1, with D unresolved. Trimming left V 6 bases short and J 0 bases short, with 14 bases between. Germline V lookup: CDR1 SGHTA, CDR2 FQGTGA. The CDR3 totals 15 residues. The CDR3 DNA follows: TGTGCCAGCAGTCTAACGCCCCTGTTGAACACTGAAGCTTTCTTT. Translating gives CASSLTPLLNTEAFF.

This clone was seen a handful of times. The chain has TRBV6-5 and TRBJ1-1, with D perhaps TRBD1 (5 bases). The CDR3 has 14 amino acids. Per germline, CDR1 MNHEY and CDR2 SVGAGI. Trimming stripped 7 bases from V and 0 bases from J, with 12 bases between. CDR3 nucleotides: TGTGCCAGCACCCCGCGGGGGATGAACACTGAAGCTTTCTTT. It codes for CASTPRGMNTEAFF.

This clone was seen a single time. This sequence joins TRBV7-9 and TRBJ2-1; D remains ambiguous. Germline loops: CDR1 SEHNR, CDR2 FQNEAQ (reference sequence). Deletions cut 0 bases from V and 4 bases from J, with 7 bases between. This CDR3 has 14 residues. The CDR3 DNA sequence: TGTGCCAGCAGCTTAGCGGGCAGTTACAATGAGCAGTTCTTC. Its protein product is CASSLAGSYNEQFF.